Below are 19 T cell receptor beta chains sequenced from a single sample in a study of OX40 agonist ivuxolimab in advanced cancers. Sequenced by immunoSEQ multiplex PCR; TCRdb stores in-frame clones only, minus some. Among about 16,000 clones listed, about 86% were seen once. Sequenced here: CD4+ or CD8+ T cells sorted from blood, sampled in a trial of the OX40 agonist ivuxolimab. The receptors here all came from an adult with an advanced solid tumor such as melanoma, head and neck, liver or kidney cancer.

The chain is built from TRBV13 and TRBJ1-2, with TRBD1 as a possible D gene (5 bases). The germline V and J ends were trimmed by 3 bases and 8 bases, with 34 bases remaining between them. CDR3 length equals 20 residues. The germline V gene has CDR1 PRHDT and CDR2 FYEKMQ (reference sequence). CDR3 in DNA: TGTGCCAGCAGCTTTCTGGGGGTGTACCGTAGCAGAGAGGAGAGCCTGGGCTACACCTTC. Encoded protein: CASSFLGVYRSREESLGYTF.

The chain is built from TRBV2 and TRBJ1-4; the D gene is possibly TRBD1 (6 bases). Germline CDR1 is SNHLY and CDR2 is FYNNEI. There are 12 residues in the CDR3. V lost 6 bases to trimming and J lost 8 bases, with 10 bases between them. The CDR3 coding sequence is TGTGCCAGCAGGGGAACAGGGGAAAAACTGTTTTTT. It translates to CASRGTGEKLFF.

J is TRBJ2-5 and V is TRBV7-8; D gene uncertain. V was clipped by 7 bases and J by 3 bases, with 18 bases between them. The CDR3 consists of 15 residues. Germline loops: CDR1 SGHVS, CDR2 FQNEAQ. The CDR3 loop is CASTILPSLKETQYF. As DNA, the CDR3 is TGTGCCAGCACCATTCTACCGTCCCTAAAAGAGACCCAGTACTTC.

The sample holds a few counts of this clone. CDR3 DNA sequence: TGTGCCAGTAGGTACACCGGACAGGGCCCATCACCCCTCCACTTT. It yields the protein CASRYTGQGPSPLHF. The chain has TRBV19 and TRBJ1-6; TRBD1 agrees at 8 bases. The V gene's germline CDR1 is LNHDA and CDR2 SQIVND (reference sequence). V lost 6 bases and J lost 10; bases outside the gene matches: 11. There are 15 residues in the CDR3.

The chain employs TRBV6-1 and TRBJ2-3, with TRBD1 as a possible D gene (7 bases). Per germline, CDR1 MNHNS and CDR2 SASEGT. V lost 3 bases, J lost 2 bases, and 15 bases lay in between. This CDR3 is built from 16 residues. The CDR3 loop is CASSDLAGGHTDTQYF. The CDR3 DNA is TGTGCCAGCAGTGACCTAGCAGGGGGGCACACAGATACGCAGTATTTT.

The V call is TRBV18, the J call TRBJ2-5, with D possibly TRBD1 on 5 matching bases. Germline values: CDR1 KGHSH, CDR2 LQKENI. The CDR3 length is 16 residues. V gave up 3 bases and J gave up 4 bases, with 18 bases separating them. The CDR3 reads CASSPAWGSPGETQYF. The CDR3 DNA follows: TGTGCCAGCTCACCCGCGTGGGGCTCCCCCGGAGAGACCCAGTACTTC.

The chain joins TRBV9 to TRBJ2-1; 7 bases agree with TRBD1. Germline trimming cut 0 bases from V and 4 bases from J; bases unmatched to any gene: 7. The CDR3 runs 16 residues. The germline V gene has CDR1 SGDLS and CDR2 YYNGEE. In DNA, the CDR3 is TGTGCCAGCAGCGTAGTGGTACAGGGGCCATACAATGAGCAGTTCTTC. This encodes CASSVVVQGPYNEQFF.

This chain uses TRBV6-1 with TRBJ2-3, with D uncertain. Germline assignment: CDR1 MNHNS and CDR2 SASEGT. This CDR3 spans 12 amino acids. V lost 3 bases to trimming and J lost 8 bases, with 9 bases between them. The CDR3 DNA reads TGTGCCAGCAGTGACCTAACGGCTACGCAGTATTTT. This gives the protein CASSDLTATQYF.

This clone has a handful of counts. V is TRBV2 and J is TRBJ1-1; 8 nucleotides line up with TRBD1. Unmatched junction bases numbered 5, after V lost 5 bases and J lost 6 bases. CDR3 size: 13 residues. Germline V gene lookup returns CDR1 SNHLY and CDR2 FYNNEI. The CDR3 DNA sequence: TGTGCCAGCAGTCAGACAGGGGTCCCTGAAGCTTTCTTT. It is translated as CASSQTGVPEAFF.

For the CDR3, the DNA is TGTGCCAGCAGTGGGTCCACCTACGAGCAGTACTTC. This sequence encodes CASSGSTYEQYF. This chain joins TRBV28 and TRBJ2-7; D unclear. The germline V gene encodes CDR1 MDHEN and CDR2 SYDVKM. There are 12 residues in the CDR3. Deletions cut 5 bases from V and 2 bases from J, with 7 bases between.

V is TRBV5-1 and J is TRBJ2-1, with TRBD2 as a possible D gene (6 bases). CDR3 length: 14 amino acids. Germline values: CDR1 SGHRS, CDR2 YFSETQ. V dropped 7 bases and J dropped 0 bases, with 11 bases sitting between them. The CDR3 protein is CASSPGSSYNEQFF. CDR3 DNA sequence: TGCGCCAGCTCTCCCGGGAGCTCCTACAATGAGCAGTTCTTC.

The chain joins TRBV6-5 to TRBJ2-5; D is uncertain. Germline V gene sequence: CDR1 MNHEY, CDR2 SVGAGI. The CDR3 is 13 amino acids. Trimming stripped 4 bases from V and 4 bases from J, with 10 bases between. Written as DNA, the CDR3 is TGTGCCAGCAGTTTCCCAGGTGGAGAGACCCAGTACTTC. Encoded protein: CASSFPGGETQYF.

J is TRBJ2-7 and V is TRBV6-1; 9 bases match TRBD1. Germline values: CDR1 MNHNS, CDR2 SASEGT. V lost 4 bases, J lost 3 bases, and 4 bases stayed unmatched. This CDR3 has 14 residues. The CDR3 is CASSGPGQGYEQYF. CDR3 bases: TGTGCCAGCAGTGGACCGGGACAGGGCTACGAGCAGTACTTC.

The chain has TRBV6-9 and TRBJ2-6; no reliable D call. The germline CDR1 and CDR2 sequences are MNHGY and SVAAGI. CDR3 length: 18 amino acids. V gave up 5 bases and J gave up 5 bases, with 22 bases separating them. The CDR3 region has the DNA TGTGCCAGCAGTGTTTGTGGCTTACGACAAAGTCGGGCCAACGTCCTGACTTTC. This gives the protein CASSVCGLRQSRANVLTF.

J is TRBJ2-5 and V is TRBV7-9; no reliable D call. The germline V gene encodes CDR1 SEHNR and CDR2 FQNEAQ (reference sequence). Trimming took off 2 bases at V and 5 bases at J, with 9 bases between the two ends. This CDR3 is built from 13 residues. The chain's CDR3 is CASSLPSLETQYF. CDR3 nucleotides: TGTGCCAGCAGCTTACCTTCACTTGAGACCCAGTACTTC.

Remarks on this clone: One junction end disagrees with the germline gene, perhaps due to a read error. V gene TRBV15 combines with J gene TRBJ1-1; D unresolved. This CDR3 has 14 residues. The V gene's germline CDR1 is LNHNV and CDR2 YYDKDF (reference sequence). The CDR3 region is CATRPTPYDTETFF. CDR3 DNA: TGTGCCACCCGACCTACTCCTTATGACACTGAAACTTTCTTT.

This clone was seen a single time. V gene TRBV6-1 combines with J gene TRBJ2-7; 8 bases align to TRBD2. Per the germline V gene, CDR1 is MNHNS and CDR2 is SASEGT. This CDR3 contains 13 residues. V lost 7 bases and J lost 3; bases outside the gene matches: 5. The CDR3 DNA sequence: TGTGCCAGCAAGACCGGGACTAGCTACGAGCAGTACTTC. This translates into CASKTGTSYEQYF.

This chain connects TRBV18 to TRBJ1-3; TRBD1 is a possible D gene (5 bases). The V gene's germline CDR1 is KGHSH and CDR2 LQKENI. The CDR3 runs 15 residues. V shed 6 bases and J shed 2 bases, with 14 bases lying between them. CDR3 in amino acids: CASSRREHTGNTIYF. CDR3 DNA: TGTGCCAGCTCGCGCAGGGAGCATACTGGAAACACCATATATTTT.

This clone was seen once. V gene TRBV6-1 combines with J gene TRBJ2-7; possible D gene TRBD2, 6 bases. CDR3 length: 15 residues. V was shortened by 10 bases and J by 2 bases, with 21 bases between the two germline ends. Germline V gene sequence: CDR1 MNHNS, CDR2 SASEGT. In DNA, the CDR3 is TGTGCCACTCTCATTGTCGGAGGGCCGGCCTACGAGCAGTACTTC. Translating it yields CATLIVGGPAYEQYF.